The next 24 T cell receptor beta chains were all read from a single sample in a study of blood T cell repertoires in COVID-19. Clones were read by immunoSEQ multiplex PCR, and TCRdb kept only the in-frame ones, dropping some. The sample contains about 220,000 clones, around 90% of which appear only once. The sequencing sample was made of PBMCs or T cells enriched from blood (not recorded which). The origin of the receptors is a woman aged 45-59 years with acute COVID-19.

This CDR3 reads CASSEEFLTAYSNQPQHF. The CDR3 bases are TGTGCCAGCAGTGAAGAGTTTTTGACAGCTTATAGCAATCAGCCCCAGCATTTT. V is TRBV6-1 and J is TRBJ1-5, with D tentatively TRBD1 (5 bases). The CDR3 runs 18 residues. The germline V and J ends were trimmed by 1 base and 0 bases, with 16 bases remaining between them. Germline V gives CDR1 MNHNS, CDR2 SASEGT.

CDR3 amino acids: CASSTSGGYGYTF. DNA for the CDR3: TGTGCCAGCAGTACGTCAGGGGGCTACGGCTACACCTTC. The chain combines TRBV6-2 or TRBV6-3 with TRBJ1-2; 8 bases are a match to TRBD1. Losses at the gene ends were 5 bases for V and 8 bases for J; bases not matched to a gene: 7. Germline assignment: CDR1 MNHEY and CDR2 SVGEGT. The CDR3 consists of 13 residues.

V gene TRBV28 combines with J gene TRBJ1-3; D call uncertain. The CDR3 loop spans 14 amino acids. V lost 11 bases and J 3 bases, leaving 17 bases between the germline ends. Looked up from germline, CDR1 is MDHEN and CDR2 is SYDVKM. The CDR3 loop reads CAGRTGGGGNTIYF. In DNA, the CDR3 is TGTGCCGGACGGACGGGAGGAGGTGGAAACACCATATATTTT. The whole variable domain, filled in from reference TRBV28 and TRBJ1-3, reads DVKVTQSSRYLVKRTGEKVFLECVQDMDHENMFWYRQDPGLGLRLIYFSYDVKMKEKGDIPEGYSVSREKKERFSLILESASTNQTSMYLCAGRTGGGGNTIYFGEGSWLTVV.

The rearrangement joins TRBV10-3 to TRBJ1-6, with D unresolved. Trimming took 0 bases from V and 7 from J, leaving 13 bases between them. Germline values: CDR1 ENHRY, CDR2 SYGVKD. This CDR3 comprises 16 residues. As DNA, the CDR3 is TGTGCCATCAGTGAGTCCACAGTCGTGAAGAATTCACCCCTCCACTTT. Translation: CAISESTVVKNSPLHF.

The genes are TRBV27 and TRBJ2-4; TRBD2 matches 8 bases. CDR1 and CDR2 (germline): MNHEY, SMNVEV (reference sequence). The CDR3 spans 15 residues. The J segment lost 5 bases and the V segment lost 7 bases, leaving 10 bases of the junction unmatched. The CDR3 nucleotides are TGTGCCAGCACGAGACGAGCGGGAGTCCAAAACATTCAGTACTTC. Protein: CASTRRAGVQNIQYF.

CDR3 coding DNA: TGTGCCAGCAGTTTTTCAGGGGGCGACTACACCTTC. This encodes CASSFSGGDYTF. The gene calls are TRBV12-3 or TRBV12-4 and TRBJ1-2; TRBD1 matches at 8 bases. The CDR3 has 12 residues. Trimming took 3 bases from V and 10 from J; bases not matched to a gene: 4.

The chain combines TRBV13 with TRBJ2-7; 10 positions agree with TRBD2. The germline V gene has CDR1 PRHDT and CDR2 FYEKMQ (reference sequence). With V trimmed by 2 bases and J by 6 bases, 13 bases remained unmatched. This CDR3 has 17 residues. DNA of the CDR3: TGTGCCAGCAGCTTAACCCTCAGAAGCGGGAGGGCCGGCGAGCAGTACTTC. The encoded protein is CASSLTLRSGRAGEQYF.

The chain uses TRBV19 and TRBJ1-2; possible D gene TRBD1, 5 bases. Per germline, CDR1 LNHDA and CDR2 SQIVND (reference sequence). The V end lost 1 base, the J end lost 2 bases, and 8 bases lay between the germline ends. CDR3 size: 14 residues. CDR3: CASSIGTKNYGYTF. In DNA, the CDR3 is TGTGCCAGTAGTATAGGGACAAAGAACTATGGCTACACCTTC.

CDR3 nucleotide sequence: TGTGCCAGCAGTCTCAGGGGGCTCCGGATAGGCAATCAGCCCCAGCATTTT. Encoded protein: CASSLRGLRIGNQPQHF. The chain has TRBV2 and TRBJ1-5, with 8 bases matching TRBD1. Germline V gene lookup returns CDR1 SNHLY and CDR2 FYNNEI. Trimming took 5 bases from V and 2 from J; bases not matched to a gene: 11. CDR3 length equals 17 residues.

This chain joins TRBV5-5 and TRBJ2-7; 8 nucleotides agree with TRBD1. V was pared by 0 bases and J by 7 bases, with 9 bases of the junction left unmatched. CDR3 size: 15 residues. The germline gives CDR1 SGHKS, CDR2 YYEKEE (reference sequence). The CDR3 sequence is CASSLAGQGTKEQYF. The CDR3 coding sequence is TGTGCCAGCAGCTTGGCCGGACAGGGAACAAAGGAGCAGTACTTC.

This chain uses TRBV5-1 with TRBJ2-5; D might be TRBD1 (5 bases). Trimming shortened V by 1 base and J by 2 bases, and 9 bases separated the two germline ends. The CDR3 runs to 14 residues. From germline, CDR1 is SGHRS and CDR2 YFSETQ. CDR3 protein: CASSLLPGQETQYF. The CDR3 DNA reads as TGCGCCAGCAGCTTGTTGCCAGGGCAAGAGACCCAGTACTTC.

J is TRBJ1-2 and V is TRBV19; the D is unclear. The CDR3 is 13 residues long. Germline CDR1 and CDR2: LNHDA and SQIVND (reference sequence). V was shortened by 8 bases and J by 4 bases, with 14 bases between the two germline ends. As DNA, the CDR3 is TGTGCCAGTTCTCTCGAGGCTGTCTATGGCTACACCTTC. Translating gives CASSLEAVYGYTF.

The chain uses TRBV27 and TRBJ2-5, with a weak D call TRBD2 (5 bases). This CDR3 region has 14 residues. Germline values: CDR1 MNHEY, CDR2 SMNVEV (reference sequence). Trimming stripped 6 bases from V and 5 bases from J, with 16 bases between. The CDR3 sequence: CASRPVVRGETQYF. CDR3 DNA sequence: TGTGCCAGCAGGCCCGTAGTGCGCGGGGAGACCCAGTACTTC.

The chain couples TRBV2 to TRBJ1-4, with unresolved D. V lost 3 bases and J lost 11, with 16 bases in between. The CDR3 totals 14 residues. Germline V gene sequence: CDR1 SNHLY, CDR2 FYNNEI. In DNA form, the CDR3 reads TGTGCCAGCAGTGATAGGACTACAGCGTGGAAACTGTTTTTT. Residues: CASSDRTTAWKLFF.

The rearrangement joins TRBV19 to TRBJ1-2; D is unclear. Germline V lookup: CDR1 LNHDA, CDR2 SQIVND (reference sequence). This CDR3 has 16 amino acids. V was trimmed by 1 base and J by 8 bases, leaving 20 bases between them. The CDR3 spells CASSIAGSASARGYTF. The CDR3 DNA is TGTGCCAGTAGTATAGCGGGGTCCGCCAGCGCCCGAGGCTACACCTTC.

This sequence joins TRBV5-4 and TRBJ2-7; 7 positions match TRBD1. The CDR3 is 14 amino acids. Germline V gives CDR1 SGHNT, CDR2 YYREEE (reference sequence). V lost 4 bases, J lost 1 base, and 5 bases stayed unmatched. CDR3 residues: CASSPRQGSYEQYF. The CDR3 nucleotides are TGTGCCAGCAGCCCTCGACAGGGTTCCTACGAGCAGTACTTC.

The V call is TRBV6-5, the J call TRBJ1-2, with TRBD1 as a possible D gene (6 bases). CDR1 is MNHEY, CDR2 SVGAGI, per germline. The CDR3 is made up of 15 amino acids. The V and J ends lost 0 bases and 1 base respectively, with 9 bases between them. The CDR3 spells CASSYSDSFNYGYTF. CDR3 in DNA: TGTGCCAGCAGTTACTCGGACAGCTTTAACTATGGCTACACCTTC.

J is TRBJ2-1 and V is TRBV2; 9 nucleotides line up with TRBD2. Germline trimming cut 6 bases from V and 4 bases from J; bases unmatched to any gene: 7. Germline V gives CDR1 SNHLY, CDR2 FYNNEI. This CDR3 has 15 amino acids. CDR3 coding DNA: TGTGCCAGCAGACCGACTAGCGGCACATACAATGAGCAGTTCTTC. It specifies CASRPTSGTYNEQFF.

The rearrangement joins TRBV28 to TRBJ1-6; 9 bases line up with TRBD1. The CDR3 covers 15 residues. V was pared by 5 bases and J by 7 bases, with 6 bases of the junction left unmatched. Germline lookup yields CDR1 MDHEN and CDR2 SYDVKM. The CDR3, as DNA: TGTGCCAGCAGTACGCCGGGACAGGGAAATTCACCCCTCCACTTT. Translated: CASSTPGQGNSPLHF.

V and J are TRBV9 and TRBJ2-1, with a possible D match to TRBD2 (5 bases). The CDR3 sequence is 17 residues long. Germline values: CDR1 SGDLS, CDR2 YYNGEE. V was trimmed by 3 bases and J by 0 bases, leaving 16 bases between them. The CDR3 region has the DNA TGTGCCAGCAGCGCGACCGGGCGAGGGAGCTCCTACAATGAGCAGTTCTTC. Its translation is CASSATGRGSSYNEQFF.

V is TRBV20-1 and J is TRBJ1-5; TRBD1 matches 7 bases. CDR1 DFQATT and CDR2 SNEGSKA come from the germline V gene (reference sequence). Unmatched junction bases numbered 7, after V lost 3 bases and J lost 2 bases. The CDR3 has 15 amino acids. CDR3 nucleotides: TGCAGTGCTAGTCCTAACAGGGGTGGCAATCAGCCCCAGCATTTT. Translated, it gives CSASPNRGGNQPQHF.

The V and J genes are TRBV18 and TRBJ2-7; D is undetermined. V was clipped by 2 bases and J by 5 bases, with 4 bases between them. The CDR3 length is 11 residues. Germline V gene data show CDR1 as KGHSH and CDR2 as LQKENI. The CDR3 DNA reads as TGTGCCAGCTCACCATCGGACGAGCAGTACTTC. Encoded protein: CASSPSDEQYF. Full variable domain (remainder filled in from reference TRBV18 and TRBJ2-7): NAGVMQNPRHLVRRRGQEARLRCSPMKGHSHVYWYRQLPEEGLKFMVYLQKENIIDESGMPKERFSAEFPKEGPSILRIQQVVRGDSAAYFCASSPSDEQYFGPGTRLTVT.

The sample holds one count of this clone. The chain uses TRBV7-9 and TRBJ1-2; 8 bases are shared with TRBD1. CDR1 and CDR2 (germline): SEHNR, FQNEAQ (reference sequence). The CDR3 extends over 14 amino acids. The ends lost 0 bases at V and 8 bases at J; junction bases unmatched: 5. The CDR3 spells CASSLAGRGHGYTF. The CDR3 nucleotides read TGTGCCAGCAGCTTAGCCGGCAGGGGGCACGGCTACACCTTC.

CDR3 bases: TGTGCCAGCAGCTTGGTCAAAACTAACTATGGCTACACCTTC. This sequence encodes CASSLVKTNYGYTF. This chain connects TRBV5-4 to TRBJ1-2, with D hard to call. V was pared by 0 bases and J by 0 bases, with 6 bases between. The CDR3 consists of 14 residues. Germline V gene lookup returns CDR1 SGHNT and CDR2 YYREEE (reference sequence).